This is a list of T cell receptor beta chains from one sample in a study of response to subunit inactivated influenza vaccine. A single record per CDR3 protein comes from TCRdb applying MiXCR to the RT-PCR reads. Of under 950,000 distinct CDR3 sequences listed, 21% are singletons. This material consisted of PBMCs from blood, taken about 5 days after vaccination. The receptors were gathered from a man aged 50 to 60 who received an inactivated influenza vaccine. The CDR3 runs from the conserved cysteine through the conserved F or W. The D gene is left open where the match is weak. The size of a clone is reported for some rows only, either as once, few or many, or as a class for expanded clones.

CDR3,DNA,V,J,size,D
CASSQQRTALNEQFF,TGCGCCAGCAGCCAGCAACGAACGGCGCTTAATGAGCAGTTCTTC,TRBV5-1,TRBJ2-1,-,-
CASSSEEGFNYGYTF,TGTGCCAGCAGCTCGGAGGAAGGTTTCAACTATGGCTACACCTTC,TRBV5-4,TRBJ1-2,-,-
CASSQVGTANYGYTF,TGTGCCAGCAGCCAAGTGGGGACAGCTAACTATGGCTACACCTTC,TRBV3-1,TRBJ1-2,few,TRBD1
CASNGGASYEQYF,TGTGCCAGCAACGGGGGAGCGTCCTACGAGCAGTACTTC,TRBV5-6,TRBJ2-7,few,-
CASSPGTGGGEQFF,TGTGCCAGCTCACCAGGAACAGGGGGTGGTGAGCAGTTCTTC,TRBV18,TRBJ2-1,once,TRBD1
CATSRDREDYNEQFF,TGTGCCACCAGCAGAGACAGGGAGGACTACAATGAGCAGTTCTTC,TRBV15,TRBJ2-1,-,-
CASSRGLAGLQETQYF,TGTGCCAGCAGCCGAGGACTAGCGGGGCTCCAAGAGACCCAGTACTTC,TRBV7-9,TRBJ2-5,few,TRBD2
CASSWRTSGGAHEQFF,TGTGCCAGCAGCTGGAGGACTAGCGGGGGGGCACATGAGCAGTTCTTC,TRBV11-2,TRBJ2-1,-,TRBD2
CASSPPGWNEQYF,TGTGCCAGCAGCCCGCCAGGGTGGAACGAGCAGTACTTC,TRBV7-9,TRBJ2-7,few,-
CASSLGKLSTDTQYF,TGTGCCAGCAGCCTGGGGAAACTTAGCACAGATACGCAGTATTTT,TRBV12-3/TRBV12-4,TRBJ2-3,few,-
CASSLRDLSYNEQFF,TGCGCCAGCAGCTTGCGGGACCTCTCCTACAATGAGCAGTTCTTC,TRBV5-1,TRBJ2-1,-,-
CASNSRGKGYEQYF,TGTGCCAGCAACAGCAGGGGGAAAGGCTACGAGCAGTACTTC,TRBV7-6,TRBJ2-7,many,TRBD1
CASRVSYNSPLHF,TGTGCCAGCAGGGTCTCCTATAATTCACCCCTCCACTTT,TRBV25-1,TRBJ1-6,few,-
CSVELRQGQPQHF,TGCAGCGTTGAATTGAGACAGGGCCAGCCCCAGCATTTT,TRBV29-1,TRBJ1-5,many,TRBD1
CASSQDRAGWVTDTQYF,TGCGCCAGCAGCCAAGACCGAGCAGGGTGGGTCACAGATACGCAGTATTTT,TRBV4-3,TRBJ2-3,-,-
CASSLSGQGPTEAFF,TGCGCCAGCAGCCTGTCTGGACAGGGACCCACTGAAGCTTTCTTT,TRBV4-3,TRBJ1-1,-,TRBD1
CASSAGQGRSETQYF,TGTGCCAGCAGCGCCGGACAGGGAAGGTCAGAGACCCAGTACTTC,TRBV7-3,TRBJ2-5,few,TRBD1
CASSSRLLTGGEPQHF,TGTGCCAGCAGCTCCCGGCTTCTAACCGGGGGGGAGCCCCAGCATTTT,TRBV5-5,TRBJ1-5,-,-
CASMVLASTDTQYF,TGTGCCAGCATGGTTCTAGCGAGCACAGATACGCAGTATTTT,TRBV6-1,TRBJ2-3,-,-
CASRMLLGGNTIYF,TGTGCCAGTCGTATGTTACTAGGTGGAAACACCATATATTTT,TRBV7-2,TRBJ1-3,-,-
CATSREVDAGELFF,TGTGCCACCAGCAGAGAAGTCGACGCCGGGGAGCTGTTTTTT,TRBV15,TRBJ2-2,-,-
CASSRGLARETQYF,TGTGCCAGCAGTCGGGGGCTAGCGAGAGAGACCCAGTACTTC,TRBV6-2/TRBV6-3,TRBJ2-5,once,-
CAIRPGREQETQYF,TGTGCCATCAGGCCGGGACGGGAACAAGAGACCCAGTACTTC,TRBV10-3,TRBJ2-5,few,-
CASSFTGTGYDEQYF,TGCGCCAGCAGTTTCACCGGGACAGGGTACGACGAGCAGTACTTC,TRBV5-1,TRBJ2-7,many,TRBD1
CASSQLGGWNTEAFF,TGCGCCAGCAGCCAACTAGGGGGCTGGAACACTGAAGCTTTCTTT,TRBV4-3,TRBJ1-1,-,TRBD1
CASTLGTPNTGELFF,TGTGCCAGCACCCTTGGGACACCGAACACCGGGGAGCTGTTTTTT,TRBV5-5,TRBJ2-2,-,-
CASSDSLGGADTQYF,TGTGCCAGCAGCGATTCCCTCGGGGGTGCCGATACGCAGTATTTT,TRBV9,TRBJ2-3,few,-
CSAETNRDSTYEQYF,TGCAGTGCAGAAACCAACCGGGACTCAACCTACGAGCAGTACTTC,TRBV20-1,TRBJ2-7,-,-
CSVFRTGISSGANVLTF,TGCAGCGTCTTCCGGACAGGGATTTCCTCTGGGGCCAACGTCCTGACTTTC,TRBV29-1,TRBJ2-6,-,TRBD1
CSAMDRAGSEKLFF,TGCAGTGCCATGGACAGGGCGGGGAGTGAAAAACTGTTTTTT,TRBV20-1,TRBJ1-4,few,TRBD1
CASSLGAGTSGNNEQFF,TGTGCCAGCAGCTTAGGGGCCGGGACTAGCGGGAACAATGAGCAGTTCTTC,TRBV7-9,TRBJ2-1,-,TRBD2
CASSLSPGLGETQYF,TGTGCCAGCAGTTTAAGCCCGGGACTAGGAGAGACCCAGTACTTC,TRBV12-3/TRBV12-4,TRBJ2-5,once,TRBD2
CASSLAGYSNQPQHF,TGTGCCAGCAGCTTAGCGGGATATAGCAATCAGCCCCAGCATTTT,TRBV5-1,TRBJ1-5,many,-
CASSRGGQGIGELFF,TGTGCCAGCAGCCGAGGGGGCCAGGGGATCGGGGAGCTGTTTTTT,TRBV12-3/TRBV12-4,TRBJ2-2,-,TRBD1
CASSFFQGYEQYF,TGCGCCAGCAGCTTTTTCCAGGGGTACGAGCAGTACTTC,TRBV5-1,TRBJ2-7,many,-
CAISVAGGRATQYF,TGTGCCATCAGTGTAGCGGGGGGGCGTGCTACGCAGTATTTT,TRBV10-3,TRBJ2-3,few,TRBD2
CSARRGGNEKLFF,TGCAGTGCTAGACGGGGGGGAAATGAAAAACTGTTTTTT,TRBV20-1,TRBJ1-4,-,-
CASSLAGGSREEQYF,TGCGCCAGCAGCTTGGCCGGAGGGAGCCGAGAAGAGCAGTACTTC,TRBV5-1,TRBJ2-7,-,-
CASSLKGFLTGELFF,TGTGCCAGCAGCTTGAAAGGGTTTCTCACCGGGGAGCTGTTTTTT,TRBV7-8,TRBJ2-2,once,-
CASSWEATSPDNEQFF,TGTGCCAGCAGCTGGGAGGCTACTAGTCCCGACAATGAGCAGTTCTTC,TRBV5-4,TRBJ2-1,-,-
CASSPPAELAGGLSRYEQYF,TGTGCCAGCAGCCCCCCTGCTGAACTAGCGGGAGGCCTTTCGAGATACGAGCAGTACTTC,TRBV11-1,TRBJ2-7,-,TRBD2
CASSFAGGETQYF,TGTGCCAGCAGCTTCGCGGGGGGAGAGACCCAGTACTTC,TRBV12-3/TRBV12-4,TRBJ2-5,many,TRBD2
CATSYAGGSIYEQFF,TGTGCCACCAGTTATGCGGGGGGGAGCATATATGAGCAGTTCTTC,TRBV10-3,TRBJ2-1,few,TRBD2
CASSLGTSGLDQPQHF,TGTGCCAGCAGCCTCGGGACATCCGGATTAGATCAGCCCCAGCATTTT,TRBV7-8,TRBJ1-5,-,-